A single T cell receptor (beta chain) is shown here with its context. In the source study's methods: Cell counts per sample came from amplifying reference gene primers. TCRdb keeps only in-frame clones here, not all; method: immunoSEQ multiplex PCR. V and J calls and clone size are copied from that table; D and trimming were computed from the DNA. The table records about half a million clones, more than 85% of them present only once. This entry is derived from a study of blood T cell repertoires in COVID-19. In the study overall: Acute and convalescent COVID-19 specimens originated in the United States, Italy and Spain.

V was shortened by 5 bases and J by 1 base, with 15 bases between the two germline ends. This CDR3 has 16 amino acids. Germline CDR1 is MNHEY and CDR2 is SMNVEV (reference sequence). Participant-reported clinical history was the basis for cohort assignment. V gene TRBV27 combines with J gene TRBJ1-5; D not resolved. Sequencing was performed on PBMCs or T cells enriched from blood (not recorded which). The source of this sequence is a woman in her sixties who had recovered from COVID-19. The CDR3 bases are TGTGCCAGCAGTCCTTTGAGGTCTCGAAGCAATCAGCCCCAGCATTTT. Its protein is CASSPLRSRSNQPQHF.